The rows below give T cell receptor beta chains drawn from one sample of a study of cytomegalovirus exposure and HLA in healthy donors. This table comes from immunoSEQ multiplex PCR, and its TCRdb copy is limited to in-frame clones, with some not included. The data show about 180,000 clones, 65% to 85% seen once. Sequenced input: PBMCs. These receptors all stem from a man aged 55 to 69 in good health and CMV-seronegative. Both conserved end residues are part of each CDR3. D genes are given only for firm matches. The listing skips clone size in some rows; elsewhere it reads once, few, many or a size class.

TRBJ2-1 - TRBD1 TRBV5-1 CASSLEGTGGHNEQFF TGCGCCAGCAGCTTGGAAGGGACAGGGGGCCACAATGAGCAGTTCTTC
TRBJ2-3 - - TRBV9 CASSIFSPSTDTQYF TGTGCCAGCAGCATATTCTCCCCGAGCACAGATACGCAGTATTTT
TRBJ2-5 - - TRBV5-1 CASSPHREETQYF TGCGCCAGCAGCCCCCACAGGGAAGAGACCCAGTACTTC
TRBJ2-2 - - TRBV30 CACDAPRSENTGELFF TGTGCCTGTGACGCCCCTAGAAGCGAGAACACCGGGGAGCTGTTTTTT
TRBJ2-2 - TRBD1 TRBV30 CAWGSPGGGSNTGELFF TGTGCCTGGGGATCCCCAGGGGGCGGATCGAACACCGGGGAGCTGTTTTTT
TRBJ2-7 - - TRBV11-3 CASSLAAQGRDEQYF TGTGCCAGCAGCTTAGCAGCTCAGGGGAGGGACGAGCAGTACTTC
TRBJ2-7 - TRBD1 TRBV27 CASSPGQGTSERFYEQYF TGTGCCAGCAGTCCGGGACAGGGCACCTCCGAACGTTTTTACGAGCAGTACTTC
TRBJ1-3 - TRBD1 TRBV5-1 CASWGQGTGNTIYF TGCGCCAGCTGGGGACAGGGGACTGGAAACACCATATATTTT
TRBJ2-1 - - TRBV20-1 CSASSYNEQFF TGCAGTGCTAGCAGCTACAATGAGCAGTTCTTC
TRBJ2-3 - TRBD1 TRBV30 CAWVDRGSADTQYF TGTGCCTGGGTGGACAGGGGGTCGGCAGATACGCAGTATTTT
TRBJ1-6 once TRBD1 TRBV2 CASSRNPRGSPLHF TGTGCCAGCAGTCGAAACCCCAGGGGGTCACCCCTCCACTTT
TRBJ1-2 - TRBD1 TRBV5-1 CASSPGGRPSYTF TGCGCCAGCAGCCCAGGGGGCAGGCCAAGCTACACCTTC
TRBJ2-5 - - TRBV9 CASSLSGRQYF TGTGCCAGCAGCCTTTCGGGGAGGCAGTACTTC
TRBJ2-1 - TRBD2 TRBV29-1 CSVGPHGSGGPGEQFF TGCAGCGTTGGCCCCCACGGGAGCGGGGGGCCCGGTGAGCAGTTCTTC
TRBJ2-5 few - TRBV29-1 CSVGGQRETQYF TGCAGCGTGGGGGGGCAAAGAGAGACCCAGTACTTC
TRBJ2-7 - - TRBV5-1 CASSLTGQSYEQYF TGCGCCAGCAGCTTGACCGGACAGTCCTACGAGCAGTACTTC
TRBJ1-1 once - TRBV25-1 CASTPGNTEAFF TGTGCCAGCACCCCGGGGAACACTGAAGCTTTCTTT
TRBJ1-1 - - TRBV19 CASTNQIGRDTEAFF TGTGCCAGTACCAACCAGATTGGCCGGGACACTGAAGCTTTCTTT
TRBJ2-7 - TRBD1 TRBV15 CANPGQGPYEQYF TGTGCCAACCCGGGACAGGGCCCCTACGAGCAGTACTTC
TRBJ2-3 - TRBD2 TRBV9 CASSVASGRSDTQYF TGTGCCAGCAGCGTAGCTAGCGGGAGGTCAGATACGCAGTATTTT
TRBJ2-2 - - TRBV2 CASNESPSGELFF TGTGCCAGCAACGAAAGCCCGAGCGGGGAGCTGTTTTTT
TRBJ2-7 - - TRBV29-1 CSCSGPYEQYF TGCAGCTGTAGCGGTCCCTACGAGCAGTACTTC
TRBJ2-5 - - TRBV6-5 CASSTSGEQETQYF TGTGCCAGCAGCACTTCGGGGGAGCAAGAGACCCAGTACTTC
TRBJ1-5 - - TRBV29-1 CSVAGGYNQPQHF TGCAGCGTTGCGGGGGGCTACAATCAGCCCCAGCATTTT
TRBJ1-4 - - TRBV9 CASSAYPLNEKLFF TGTGCCAGCAGCGCATACCCACTTAATGAAAAACTGTTTTTT
TRBJ1-2 - TRBD1 TRBV4-1 CASSQVDRDRGRQYF TGCGCCAGCAGCCAAGTGGACCGGGACAGGGGGAGACAATACTTC